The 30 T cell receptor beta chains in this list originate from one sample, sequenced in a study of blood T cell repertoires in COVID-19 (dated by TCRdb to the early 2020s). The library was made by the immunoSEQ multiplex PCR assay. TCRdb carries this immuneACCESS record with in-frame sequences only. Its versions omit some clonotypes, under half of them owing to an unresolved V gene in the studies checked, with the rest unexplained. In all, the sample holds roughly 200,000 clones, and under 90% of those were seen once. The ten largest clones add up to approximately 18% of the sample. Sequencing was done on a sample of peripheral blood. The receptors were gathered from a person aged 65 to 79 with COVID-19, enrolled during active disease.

CDR3 sequence: CASSEGGVEGVVNTIYF. The CDR3 DNA is TGTGCCAGCAGTGAAGGGGGGGTTGAGGGAGTCGTAAACACCATATATTTT. The chain has TRBV6-1 and TRBJ1-3, with TRBD1 as a possible D gene (5 bases). The CDR3 totals 17 residues. With 1 base removed from V and 6 bases from J, the gap between germline ends came to 19 bases. Germline loops: CDR1 MNHNS, CDR2 SASEGT.

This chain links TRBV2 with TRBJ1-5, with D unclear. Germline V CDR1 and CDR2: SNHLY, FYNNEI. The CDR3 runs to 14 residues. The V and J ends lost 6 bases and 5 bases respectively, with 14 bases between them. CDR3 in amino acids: CASRPGGNHQPQHF. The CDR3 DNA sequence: TGTGCCAGCAGGCCAGGCGGGAATCATCAGCCCCAGCATTTT.

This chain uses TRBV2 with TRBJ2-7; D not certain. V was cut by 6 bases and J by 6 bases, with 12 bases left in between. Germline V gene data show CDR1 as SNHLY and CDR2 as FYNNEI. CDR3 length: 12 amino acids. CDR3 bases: TGTGCCAGCAGAGAAACAGATTTCGAGCAGTACTTC. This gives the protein CASRETDFEQYF.

The CDR3: CASSPRLASSYNEQFF. The CDR3 bases are TGTGCCAGCAGCCCCCGACTAGCGTCTTCCTACAATGAGCAGTTCTTC. The chain combines TRBV9 with TRBJ2-1, with 8 bases fitting TRBD2. V lost 4 bases to trimming and J lost 1 base; unmatched junction nucleotides: 7. This CDR3 comprises 16 residues. In germline, CDR1 is SGDLS, CDR2 YYNGEE.

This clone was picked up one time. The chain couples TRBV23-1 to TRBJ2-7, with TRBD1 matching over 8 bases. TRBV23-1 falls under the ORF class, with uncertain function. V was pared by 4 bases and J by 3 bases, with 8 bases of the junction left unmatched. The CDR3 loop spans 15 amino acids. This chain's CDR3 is CASSPRGQEIYEQYF. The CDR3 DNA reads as TGCGCCAGCAGTCCGCGGGGACAGGAGATCTACGAGCAGTACTTC.

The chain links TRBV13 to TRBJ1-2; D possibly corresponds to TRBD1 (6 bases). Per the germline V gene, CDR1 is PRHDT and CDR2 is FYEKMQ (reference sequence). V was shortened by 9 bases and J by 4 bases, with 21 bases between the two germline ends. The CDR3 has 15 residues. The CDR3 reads CASTSPPTGIYGYTF. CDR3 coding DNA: TGTGCCAGTACATCACCCCCAACAGGGATCTATGGCTACACCTTC.

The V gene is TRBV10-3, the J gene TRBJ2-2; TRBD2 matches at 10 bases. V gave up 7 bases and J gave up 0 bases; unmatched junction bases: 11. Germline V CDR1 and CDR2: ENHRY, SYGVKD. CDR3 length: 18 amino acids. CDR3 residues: CAITESSGGHTNTGELFF. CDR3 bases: TGTGCCATCACGGAATCTAGCGGGGGCCACACGAACACCGGGGAGCTGTTTTTT.

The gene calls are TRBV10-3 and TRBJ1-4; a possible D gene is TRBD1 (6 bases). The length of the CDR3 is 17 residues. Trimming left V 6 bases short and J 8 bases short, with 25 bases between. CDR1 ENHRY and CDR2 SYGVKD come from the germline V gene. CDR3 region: CAISPPLRGARREKLFF. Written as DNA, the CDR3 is TGTGCCATCAGCCCCCCACTCCGGGGGGCCAGAAGGGAAAAACTGTTTTTT.

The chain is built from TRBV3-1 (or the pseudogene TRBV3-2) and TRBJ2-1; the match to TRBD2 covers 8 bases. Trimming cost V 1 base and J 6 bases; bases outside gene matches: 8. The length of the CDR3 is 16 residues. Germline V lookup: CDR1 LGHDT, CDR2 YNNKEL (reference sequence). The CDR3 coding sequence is TGTGCCAGCAGCCAAGTATCGGGACTAGGTGGCAATGAGCAGTTCTTC. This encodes CASSQVSGLGGNEQFF.

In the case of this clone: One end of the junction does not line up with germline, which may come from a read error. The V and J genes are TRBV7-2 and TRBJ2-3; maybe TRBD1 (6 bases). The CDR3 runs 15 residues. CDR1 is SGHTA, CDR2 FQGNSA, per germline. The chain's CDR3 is CASSVAGAGTDTQYF. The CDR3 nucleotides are TGTGCCAGCAGCGTAGCAGGGGCGGGCACAGATACGCAGTATTTT.

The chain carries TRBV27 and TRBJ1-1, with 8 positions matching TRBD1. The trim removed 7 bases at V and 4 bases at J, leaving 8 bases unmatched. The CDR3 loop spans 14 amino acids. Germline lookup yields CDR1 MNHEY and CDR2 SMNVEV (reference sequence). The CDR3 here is CASKRTGISTEAFF. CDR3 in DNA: TGTGCCAGCAAGAGGACAGGGATTAGCACTGAAGCTTTCTTT.

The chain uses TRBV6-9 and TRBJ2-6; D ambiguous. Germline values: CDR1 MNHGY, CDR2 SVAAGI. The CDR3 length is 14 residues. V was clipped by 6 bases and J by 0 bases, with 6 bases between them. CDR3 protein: CASSYPSGANVLTF. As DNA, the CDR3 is TGTGCCAGCAGCTACCCCTCTGGGGCCAACGTCCTGACTTTC.

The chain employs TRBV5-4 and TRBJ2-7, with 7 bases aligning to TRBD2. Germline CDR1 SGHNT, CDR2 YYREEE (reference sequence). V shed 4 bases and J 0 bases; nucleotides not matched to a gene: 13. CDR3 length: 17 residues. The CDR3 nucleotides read TGTGCCAGCAGCGCGCTACGGACTAGGAAAAGCTCCTACGAGCAGTACTTC. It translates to CASSALRTRKSSYEQYF. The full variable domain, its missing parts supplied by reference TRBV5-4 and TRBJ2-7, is ETGVTQSPTHLIKTRGQQVTLRCSSQSGHNTVSWYQQALGQGPQFIFQYYREEENGRGNFPPRFSGLQFPNYSSELNVNALELDDSALYLCASSALRTRKSSYEQYFGPGTRLTVT.

The CDR3 DNA reads TGTGCCAGCAGCTTCGATTGGGGCGGGACAGGGTCTTTCGGTGAGCAGTTCTTC. Translating gives CASSFDWGGTGSFGEQFF. The rearrangement links TRBV5-6 to TRBJ2-1; the match to TRBD1 covers 9 bases. V lost 2 bases to trimming and J lost 9 bases; unmatched junction nucleotides: 18. Per germline, CDR1 SGHDT and CDR2 YYEEEE. This CDR3 contains 18 residues.

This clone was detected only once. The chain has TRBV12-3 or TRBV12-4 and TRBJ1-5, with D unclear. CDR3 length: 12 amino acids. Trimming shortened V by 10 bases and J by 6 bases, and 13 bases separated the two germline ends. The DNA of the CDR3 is TGTGCCACGATGAGGGTCGGTCAGCCCCAGCATTTT. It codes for CATMRVGQPQHF.

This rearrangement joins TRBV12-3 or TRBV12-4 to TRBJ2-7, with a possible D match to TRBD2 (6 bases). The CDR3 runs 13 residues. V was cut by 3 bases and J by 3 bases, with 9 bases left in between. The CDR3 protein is CASSFGGGYEQYF. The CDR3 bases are TGTGCCAGCAGTTTCGGGGGTGGCTACGAGCAGTACTTC.

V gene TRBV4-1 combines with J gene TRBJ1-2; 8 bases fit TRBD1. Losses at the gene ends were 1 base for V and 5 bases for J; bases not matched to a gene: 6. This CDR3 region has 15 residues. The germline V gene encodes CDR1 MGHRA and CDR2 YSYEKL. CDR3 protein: CASSQAGQGSYGYTF. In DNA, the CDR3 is TGCGCCAGCAGCCAAGCCGGACAGGGAAGTTATGGCTACACCTTC.

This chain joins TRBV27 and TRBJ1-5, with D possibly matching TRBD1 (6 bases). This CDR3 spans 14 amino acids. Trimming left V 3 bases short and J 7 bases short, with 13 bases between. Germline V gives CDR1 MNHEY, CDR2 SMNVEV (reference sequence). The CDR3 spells CASSFVSGEQPQHF. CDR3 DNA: TGTGCCAGCAGTTTTGTTTCAGGGGAACAGCCCCAGCATTTT.

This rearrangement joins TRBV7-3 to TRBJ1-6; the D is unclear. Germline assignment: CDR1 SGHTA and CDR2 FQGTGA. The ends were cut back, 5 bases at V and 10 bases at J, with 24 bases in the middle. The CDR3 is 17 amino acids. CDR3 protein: CASSPRNPRAPKSPLHF. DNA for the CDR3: TGTGCCAGCAGCCCCCGAAACCCCCGAGCGCCCAAATCACCCCTCCACTTT.

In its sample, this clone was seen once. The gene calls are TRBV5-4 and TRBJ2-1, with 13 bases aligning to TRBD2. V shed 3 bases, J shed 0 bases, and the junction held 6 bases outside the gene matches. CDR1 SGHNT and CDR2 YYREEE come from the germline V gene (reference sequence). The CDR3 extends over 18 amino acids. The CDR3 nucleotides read TGTGCCAGCAGCTCCGGGACTAGCGGGACTAGCTCCTACAATGAGCAGTTCTTC. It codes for CASSSGTSGTSSYNEQFF. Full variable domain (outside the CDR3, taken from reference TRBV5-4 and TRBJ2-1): ETGVTQSPTHLIKTRGQQVTLRCSSQSGHNTVSWYQQALGQGPQFIFQYYREEENGRGNFPPRFSGLQFPNYSSELNVNALELDDSALYLCASSSGTSGTSSYNEQFFGPGTRLTVL.

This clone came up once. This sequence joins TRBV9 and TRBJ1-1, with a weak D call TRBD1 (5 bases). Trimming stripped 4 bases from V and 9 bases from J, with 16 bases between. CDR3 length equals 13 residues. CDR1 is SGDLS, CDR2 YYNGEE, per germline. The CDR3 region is CASSLLEGSQAFF. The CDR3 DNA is TGTGCCAGCAGCCTCTTGGAGGGGTCCCAAGCTTTCTTT. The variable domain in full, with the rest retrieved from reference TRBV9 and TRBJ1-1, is DSGVTQTPKHLITATGQRVTLRCSPRSGDLSVYWYQQSLDQGLQFLIQYYNGEERAKGNILERFSAQQFPDLHSELNLSSLELGDSALYFCASSLLEGSQAFFGQGTRLTVV.

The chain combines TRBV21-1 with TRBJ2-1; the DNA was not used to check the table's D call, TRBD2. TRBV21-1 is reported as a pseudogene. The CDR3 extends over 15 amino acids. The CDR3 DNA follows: TGTGCCAGCAGCAACGAACTAGCGGGCCACAATGAGCAGTTCTTC. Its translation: CASSNELAGHNEQFF.

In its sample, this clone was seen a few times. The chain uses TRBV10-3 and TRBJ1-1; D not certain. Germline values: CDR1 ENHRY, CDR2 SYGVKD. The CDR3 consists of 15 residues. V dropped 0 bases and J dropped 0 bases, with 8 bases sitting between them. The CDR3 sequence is CAISESSLMNTEAFF. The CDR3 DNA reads TGTGCCATCAGTGAGTCGAGCCTGATGAACACTGAAGCTTTCTTT.

CDR3 region: CASSPLIRDTQYF. CDR3 DNA: TGTGCCAGCAGCCCCCTCATTAGAGATACGCAGTATTTT. The chain links TRBV7-3 to TRBJ2-3, with D unresolved. V was pared by 5 bases and J by 5 bases, with 11 bases between. CDR3 length: 13 amino acids. CDR1 is SGHTA and CDR2 is FQGTGA in the germline V gene.

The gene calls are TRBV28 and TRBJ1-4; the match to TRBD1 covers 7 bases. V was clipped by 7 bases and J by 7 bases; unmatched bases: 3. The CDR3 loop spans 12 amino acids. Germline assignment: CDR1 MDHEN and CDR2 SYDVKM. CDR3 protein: CASTTGSEKLFF. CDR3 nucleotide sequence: TGTGCCAGCACGACAGGGAGTGAAAAACTGTTTTTT.

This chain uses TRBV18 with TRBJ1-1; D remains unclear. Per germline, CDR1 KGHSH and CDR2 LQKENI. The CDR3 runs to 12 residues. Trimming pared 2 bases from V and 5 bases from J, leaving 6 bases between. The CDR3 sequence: CASSPSGTEAFF. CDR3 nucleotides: TGTGCCAGCTCACCAAGCGGGACTGAAGCTTTCTTT.

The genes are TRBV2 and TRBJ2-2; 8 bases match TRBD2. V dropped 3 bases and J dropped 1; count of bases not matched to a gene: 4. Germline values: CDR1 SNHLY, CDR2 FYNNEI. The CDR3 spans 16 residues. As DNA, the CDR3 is TGTGCCAGCAGTGATGGTAGCGGGAAGAACACCGGGGAGCTGTTTTTT. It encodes CASSDGSGKNTGELFF.

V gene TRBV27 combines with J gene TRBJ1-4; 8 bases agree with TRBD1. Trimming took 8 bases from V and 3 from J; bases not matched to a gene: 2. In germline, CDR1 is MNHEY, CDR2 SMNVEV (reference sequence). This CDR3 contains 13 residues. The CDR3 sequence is CASGQGANEKLFF. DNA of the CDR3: TGTGCCAGCGGACAGGGAGCTAATGAAAAACTGTTTTTT. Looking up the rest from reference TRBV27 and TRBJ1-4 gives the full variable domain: EAQVTQNPRYLITVTGKKLTVTCSQNMNHEYMSWYRQDPGLGLRQIYYSMNVEVTDKGDVPEGYKVSRKEKRNFPLILESPSPNQTSLYFCASGQGANEKLFFGSGTQLSVL.

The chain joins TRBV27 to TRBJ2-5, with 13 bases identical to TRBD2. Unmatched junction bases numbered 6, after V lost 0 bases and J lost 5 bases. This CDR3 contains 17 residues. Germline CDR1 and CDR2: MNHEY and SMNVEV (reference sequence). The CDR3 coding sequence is TGTGCCAGCAGTTTATCAACCCGACTAGCGGGGGGTGAGACCCAGTACTTC. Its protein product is CASSLSTRLAGGETQYF.

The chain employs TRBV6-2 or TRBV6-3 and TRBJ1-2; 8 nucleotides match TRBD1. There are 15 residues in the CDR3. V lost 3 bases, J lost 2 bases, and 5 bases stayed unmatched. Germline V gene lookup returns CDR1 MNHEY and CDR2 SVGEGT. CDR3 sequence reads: CASSYDRGWNYGYTF. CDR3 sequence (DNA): TGTGCCAGCAGTTATGACAGGGGCTGGAACTATGGCTACACCTTC.